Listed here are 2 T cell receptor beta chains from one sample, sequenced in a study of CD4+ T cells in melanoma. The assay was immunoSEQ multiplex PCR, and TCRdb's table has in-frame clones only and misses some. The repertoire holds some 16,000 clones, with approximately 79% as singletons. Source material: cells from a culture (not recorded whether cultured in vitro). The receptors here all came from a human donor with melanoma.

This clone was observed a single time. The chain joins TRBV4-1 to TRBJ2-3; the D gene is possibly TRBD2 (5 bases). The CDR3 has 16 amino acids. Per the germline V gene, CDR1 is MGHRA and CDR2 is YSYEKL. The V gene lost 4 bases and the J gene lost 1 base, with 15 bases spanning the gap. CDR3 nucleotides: TGCGCCAGCAGCCCTTCAAAAGGGCGGGGCACAGATACGCAGTATTTT. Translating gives CASSPSKGRGTDTQYF.

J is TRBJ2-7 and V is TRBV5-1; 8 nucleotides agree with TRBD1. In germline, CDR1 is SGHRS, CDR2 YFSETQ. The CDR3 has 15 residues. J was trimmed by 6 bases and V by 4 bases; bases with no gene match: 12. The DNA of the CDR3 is TGCGCCAGCAGCCCCTGGACAGGGAGCACTGGCGAGCAGTACTTC. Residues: CASSPWTGSTGEQYF.